Presented here are 26 T cell receptor beta chains from one specimen sequenced in a study of CD8+ T cells in alopecia areata. Reverse transcription of extracted RNA yielded cDNA, which provided the sequencing template. The protocol was immunoSEQ multiplex PCR, while the TCRdb copy is restricted to in-frame clones and leaves out a portion. Of about 210,000 clones listed, under 40% are singletons. Specified treatment: oral pan-JAK inhibitor, 5-10 mg twice daily. Source: CD4+ T cells sorted from blood, taken between weeks 30 and 35, from a patient treated with tofacitinib. The receptors here all came from a human donor with alopecia areata.

This clone was recorded only once. V is TRBV25-1 and J is TRBJ2-2; D is possibly TRBD1 (6 bases). From germline, CDR1 is MGHDK and CDR2 SYGVNS. The length of the CDR3 is 16 residues. V was shortened by 0 bases and J by 14 bases, with 22 bases between the two germline ends. For the CDR3, the DNA is TGTGCCAGCAGTGAATATCGGACAGATTTCACCCAGGAACTGTTTTTT. Translated: CASSEYRTDFTQELFF.

This clone came up a few times. The chain joins TRBV30 to TRBJ2-1; D not certain. This CDR3 has 11 amino acids. Germline values: CDR1 GTSNPN, CDR2 SVGIG (reference sequence). Between the trimmed V and J ends, which lost 0 bases and 9 bases, there was a span of 6 bases. CDR3 in amino acids: CAWSVLGEQFF. CDR3 nucleotides: TGTGCCTGGAGTGTACTGGGTGAGCAGTTCTTC.

This clone was observed a handful of times. The V gene is TRBV29-1, the J gene TRBJ1-1; D might be TRBD1 (6 bases). Germline V gene lookup returns CDR1 SQVTM and CDR2 ANQGSEA. This CDR3 region has 15 residues. V lost 0 bases and J 10 bases, leaving 21 bases between the germline ends. CDR3 nucleotides: TGCAGCGTTGAAGATCTAAGGACAGCCCCGGGAGGAGCTTTCTTT. The encoded protein is CSVEDLRTAPGGAFF.

The chain carries TRBV6-5 and TRBJ1-1, with D possibly being TRBD1 (5 bases). There are 15 residues in the CDR3. Trimming left V 0 bases short and J 8 bases short, with 16 bases between. CDR1 and CDR2 (germline): MNHEY, SVGAGI. The CDR3 DNA reads TGTGCCAGCAGTTACTCATCCGGGACCTCCTTCGAAGCTTTCTTT. Translation: CASSYSSGTSFEAFF.

The sample holds a few counts of this clone. The chain uses TRBV30 and TRBJ2-1; 9 bases line up with TRBD2. The germline V gene encodes CDR1 GTSNPN and CDR2 SVGIG (reference sequence). The J segment lost 10 bases and the V segment lost 3 bases, leaving 13 bases of the junction unmatched. This CDR3 spans 15 amino acids. In DNA, the CDR3 is TGTGCCTGGAGAGTCTCAGGCGGGGGGGCAAGGGAGCAGTTCTTC. It specifies CAWRVSGGGAREQFF.

The chain joins TRBV5-1 to TRBJ2-7; unclear D gene. This CDR3 region has 13 residues. Deletions cut 1 base from V and 4 bases from J, with 9 bases between. From germline, CDR1 is SGHRS and CDR2 YFSETQ. CDR3: CASSLNQPYEQYF. As DNA, the CDR3 is TGCGCCAGCAGCTTGAACCAGCCGTACGAGCAGTACTTC.

This chain joins TRBV5-4 and TRBJ2-3; 10 bases match TRBD2. V trimming: 1 base; J trimming: 2 bases; junction bases outside the gene matches: 4. Per the germline V gene, CDR1 is SGHNT and CDR2 is YYREEE (reference sequence). CDR3 size: 16 residues. CDR3 sequence: CASSLKLAGNTDTQYF. CDR3 in DNA: TGTGCCAGCAGCTTGAAACTAGCGGGAAACACAGATACGCAGTATTTT.

The chain joins TRBV7-6 to TRBJ2-7; D is undetermined. There are 14 residues in the CDR3. Germline values: CDR1 SGHVS, CDR2 FNYEAQ. Trimming shortened V by 5 bases and J by 6 bases, and 17 bases separated the two germline ends. CDR3 residues: CASSLRAQQSEQYF. In DNA form, the CDR3 reads TGTGCCAGCAGCCTTCGGGCCCAGCAAAGCGAGCAGTACTTC.

This clone was seen a handful of times. Different DNA sequences within this sample yield the same CDR3. This CDR3 is CASSRPGLNTEAFF. DNA of the CDR3: TGTGCCAGCAGCCGCCCAGGGCTGAACACTGAAGCTTTCTTT. The chain joins TRBV14 to TRBJ1-1; D perhaps matches TRBD1 (5 bases). The CDR3 has 14 amino acids. Trimming removed 4 bases at V and 0 bases at J, with 9 bases between. In germline, CDR1 is SGHDN, CDR2 FVKESK.

A few counts support this clone. The chain carries TRBV4-2 and TRBJ1-1; possibly TRBD1 for D (5 bases). V lost 0 bases to trimming and J lost 1 base, with 9 bases between them. Germline lookup yields CDR1 LGHNA and CDR2 YNFKEQ. The CDR3 is 15 amino acids. The CDR3 DNA sequence: TGTGCCAGCAGCCAAGATTTGGGGACGAACACTGAAGCTTTCTTT. It codes for CASSQDLGTNTEAFF.

V usage is TRBV6-5 and J usage is TRBJ1-2, with D possibly matching TRBD1 (5 bases). The CDR3 length is 13 residues. Germline CDR1 is MNHEY and CDR2 is SVGAGI. V was cut by 2 bases and J by 5 bases, with 9 bases left in between. CDR3 sequence (DNA): TGTGCCAGCAGTTACGGCAGGGAGTATGGCTACACCTTC. It is translated as CASSYGREYGYTF.

The genes are TRBV5-6 and TRBJ1-6; TRBD1 is a possible D gene (6 bases). CDR3 length equals 18 residues. V dropped 0 bases and J dropped 0 bases, with 13 bases sitting between them. Germline V gene lookup returns CDR1 SGHDT and CDR2 YYEEEE. DNA of the CDR3: TGTGCCAGCAGCTTGGGGGGGCCACTGAGCTCCTATAATTCACCCCTCCACTTT. Translated: CASSLGGPLSSYNSPLHF.

The chain is built from TRBV2 and TRBJ2-1; TRBD2 is a possible D gene (5 bases). Between the trimmed V and J ends, which lost 6 bases and 10 bases, there was a span of 16 bases. The CDR3 has 13 amino acids. Germline V gene lookup returns CDR1 SNHLY and CDR2 FYNNEI. The DNA for the CDR3 is TGTGCCAGCAGCGATTCACCTAGGGAGGAGCAGTTCTTC. Encoded protein: CASSDSPREEQFF.

In this sample, this clone turned up once. This CDR3 is also generated by other DNA sequences in the sample. The CDR3 DNA follows: TGTGCCAGCAGCCCGGGACTTAAAGAGACCCAGTACTTC. It specifies CASSPGLKETQYF. The V gene is TRBV7-6, the J gene TRBJ2-5, with a possible D match to TRBD2 (6 bases). The germline CDR1 and CDR2 sequences are SGHVS and FNYEAQ. The germline V and J ends were trimmed by 5 bases and 3 bases, with 10 bases remaining between them. This CDR3 contains 13 residues.

This clone has only a few counts. The chain combines TRBV5-1 with TRBJ2-1, with D unclear. The CDR3 contains 14 residues. Germline CDR1 is SGHRS and CDR2 is YFSETQ. Trimming cost V 4 bases and J 4 bases, with 12 bases left between them. CDR3 sequence: CASSHDMAYNEQFF. The CDR3 DNA follows: TGCGCCAGCAGCCATGACATGGCATACAATGAGCAGTTCTTC.

V and J are TRBV29-1 and TRBJ2-1; D is tentatively TRBD1 or TRBD2 (5 bases each). CDR1 and CDR2 (germline): SQVTM, ANQGSEA. The CDR3 contains 13 residues. As DNA, the CDR3 is TGCACCGCCCGGGGACCCGGGGCTTTTGAGCAGTTCTTC. Its translation is CTARGPGAFEQFF.

This clone was seen a handful of times. The rearrangement links TRBV6-5 to TRBJ2-5; D is ambiguous. Trimming pared 9 bases from V and 5 bases from J, leaving 7 bases between. Looked up from germline, CDR1 is MNHEY and CDR2 is SVGAGI. This CDR3 has 10 residues. CDR3 DNA: TGTGCCAGACTGTGGGAGACCCAGTACTTC. Protein: CARLWETQYF.

J is TRBJ2-5 and V is TRBV5-1; maybe TRBD1 (6 bases). Germline V gene data show CDR1 as SGHRS and CDR2 as YFSETQ. This CDR3 region has 14 residues. V lost 2 bases and J lost 1, with 9 bases in between. The CDR3 region has the DNA TGCGCCAGCAGCTTCGACAGGAGCCAAGAGACCCAGTACTTC. Protein product: CASSFDRSQETQYF.

This clone showed up just a few times. The chain joins TRBV2 to TRBJ2-1; TRBD1 agrees at 7 bases. The germline CDR1 and CDR2 sequences are SNHLY and FYNNEI. CDR3 length equals 15 residues. V lost 4 bases to trimming and J lost 8 bases; unmatched junction nucleotides: 11. The DNA for the CDR3 is TGTGCCAGCAGTGGGGAACAGGGGAATTTGGATGAGCAGTTCTTC. This translates into CASSGEQGNLDEQFF.

Turning to this clone: Other DNA sequences in the same sample also yield this CDR3. CDR3 in DNA: TGCGCCAGCAGCTTGCAGGGGGCGCGGGACGAGCAGTACTTC. Translating it yields CASSLQGARDEQYF. V usage is TRBV5-1 and J usage is TRBJ2-7, with 8 nucleotides matching TRBD1. The junction had 5 bases not matched to a gene; V was cut back by 1 base and J by 5 bases. CDR1 and CDR2 (germline): SGHRS, YFSETQ. This CDR3 spans 14 amino acids.

This clone came up a few times. The chain recombines TRBV4-1 with TRBJ2-3; D possibly corresponds to TRBD1 (6 bases). V was pared by 6 bases and J by 0 bases, with 25 bases between. CDR1 is MGHRA, CDR2 YSYEKL, per germline. This CDR3 comprises 19 residues. This CDR3 reads CASSPRRLVGTPSTDTQYF. The CDR3 DNA follows: TGCGCCAGCAGTCCAAGGAGGTTAGTCGGGACACCTAGCACAGATACGCAGTATTTT.

The sample holds a few counts of this clone. A read error may account for a junction end that differs from germline. This chain uses TRBV6-6 with TRBJ2-2, with TRBD1 identical over 8 bases. The CDR3 is made up of 13 amino acids. The germline V gene encodes CDR1 MNHNY and CDR2 SVGAGI (reference sequence). CDR3 sequence reads: CAARTGNSGELFF. CDR3 sequence (DNA): TGTGCCGCGCGGACAGGGAACTCCGGGGAGCTGTTTTTT.

This rearrangement joins TRBV7-6 to TRBJ2-2, with 9 bases fitting TRBD2. The CDR3 covers 17 residues. Germline V CDR1 and CDR2: SGHVS, FNYEAQ. Trimming removed 1 base from V and 0 bases from J; junction bases left unmatched: 3. This chain's CDR3 is CASSLGPSGANTGELFF. The CDR3 nucleotides are TGTGCCAGCAGCTTAGGTCCTAGCGGGGCGAACACCGGGGAGCTGTTTTTT.

The chain links TRBV4-2 to TRBJ2-1, with 7 bases fitting TRBD1. J lost 8 bases, V lost 4 bases, and 8 bases had no gene match. Germline assignment: CDR1 LGHNA and CDR2 YNFKEQ. This CDR3 is built from 14 residues. The CDR3 coding sequence is TGTGCCAGCAGCCGCACTAAGGGGGCGGATGAGCAGTTCTTC. The encoded protein is CASSRTKGADEQFF.

The CDR3 spells CASSLAGGSMRDEQFF. The DNA of the CDR3 is TGCGCCAGCAGCTTGGCCGGCGGTAGCATGCGCGATGAGCAGTTCTTC. The chain recombines TRBV5-1 with TRBJ2-1; D remains unclear. From germline, CDR1 is SGHRS and CDR2 YFSETQ. The CDR3 extends over 16 amino acids. V was clipped by 0 bases and J by 8 bases, with 18 bases between them.

V and J are TRBV6-5 and TRBJ1-1; unclear D gene. Germline V gene data show CDR1 as MNHEY and CDR2 as SVGAGI. V dropped 5 bases and J dropped 5 bases, with 15 bases sitting between them. The CDR3 spans 14 residues. The CDR3 coding sequence is TGTGCCAGCAGTGAAGGAAGGTGGGATACTGAAGCTTTCTTT. Translating gives CASSEGRWDTEAFF.